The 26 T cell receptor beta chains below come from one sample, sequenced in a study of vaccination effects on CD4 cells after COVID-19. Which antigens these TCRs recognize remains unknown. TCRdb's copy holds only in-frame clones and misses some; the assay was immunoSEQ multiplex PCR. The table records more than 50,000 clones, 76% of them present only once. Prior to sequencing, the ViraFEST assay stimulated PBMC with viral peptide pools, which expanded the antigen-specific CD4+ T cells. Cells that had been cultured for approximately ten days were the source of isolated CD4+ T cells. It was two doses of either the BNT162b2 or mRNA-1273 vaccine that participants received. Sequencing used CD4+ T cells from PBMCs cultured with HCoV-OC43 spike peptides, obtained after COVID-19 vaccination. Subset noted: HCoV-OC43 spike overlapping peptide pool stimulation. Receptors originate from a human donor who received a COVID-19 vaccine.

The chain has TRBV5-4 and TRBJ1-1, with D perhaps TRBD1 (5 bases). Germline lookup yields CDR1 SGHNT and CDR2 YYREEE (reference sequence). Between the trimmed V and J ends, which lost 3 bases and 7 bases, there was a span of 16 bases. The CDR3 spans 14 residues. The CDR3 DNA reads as TGTGCCAGCAGCTGGGGGGGGACCGGCCGTGAAGCTTTCTTT. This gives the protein CASSWGGTGREAFF.

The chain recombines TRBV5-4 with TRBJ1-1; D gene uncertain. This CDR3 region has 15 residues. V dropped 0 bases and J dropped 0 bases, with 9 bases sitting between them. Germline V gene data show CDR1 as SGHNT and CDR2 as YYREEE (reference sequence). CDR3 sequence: CASSLGTAVNTEAFF. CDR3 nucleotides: TGTGCCAGCAGCTTGGGGACGGCAGTGAACACTGAAGCTTTCTTT.

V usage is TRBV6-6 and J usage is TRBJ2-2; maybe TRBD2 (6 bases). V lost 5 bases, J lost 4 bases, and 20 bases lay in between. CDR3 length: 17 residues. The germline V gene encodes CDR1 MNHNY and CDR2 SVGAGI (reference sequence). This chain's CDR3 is CASSRAGYGIGTGELFF. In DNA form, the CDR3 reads TGTGCCAGCAGTCGAGCGGGTTATGGAATCGGCACCGGGGAGCTGTTTTTT.

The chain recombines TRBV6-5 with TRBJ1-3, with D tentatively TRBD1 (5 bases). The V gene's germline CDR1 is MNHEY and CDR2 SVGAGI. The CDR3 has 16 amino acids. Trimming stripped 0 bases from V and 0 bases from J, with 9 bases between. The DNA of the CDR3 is TGTGCCAGCAGTTACTCGCTCCAGGGCTCTGGAAACACCATATATTTT. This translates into CASSYSLQGSGNTIYF.

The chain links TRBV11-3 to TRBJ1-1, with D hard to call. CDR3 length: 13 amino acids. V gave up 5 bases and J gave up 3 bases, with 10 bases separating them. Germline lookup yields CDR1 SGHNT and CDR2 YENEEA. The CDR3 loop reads CASSRGGHTEAFF. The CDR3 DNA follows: TGTGCCAGCAGCCGGGGAGGTCACACTGAAGCTTTCTTT. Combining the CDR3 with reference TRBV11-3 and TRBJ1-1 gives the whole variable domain EAGVVQSPRYKIIEKKQPVAFWCNPISGHNTLYWYLQNLGQGPELLIRYENEEAVDDSQLPKDRFSAERLKGVDSTLKIQPAELGDSAVYLCASSRGGHTEAFFGQGTRLTVV.

The CDR3 nucleotides read TGTGCCAGTAGTATTCGGATTATGGATGGCTACACCTTC. Encoded protein: CASSIRIMDGYTF. This chain joins TRBV19 and TRBJ1-2; D gene ambiguous. CDR3 length: 13 amino acids. In germline, CDR1 is LNHDA, CDR2 SQIVND (reference sequence). Trimming pared 3 bases from V and 6 bases from J, leaving 11 bases between.

The CDR3 protein is CASSLASSTIYF. In DNA form, the CDR3 reads TGTGCCAGCAGTTTAGCGTCCAGCACCATATATTTT. This chain uses TRBV12-3 or TRBV12-4 with TRBJ1-3; unclear D gene. The CDR3 sequence is 12 residues long. The ends were cut back, 0 bases at V and 9 bases at J, with 6 bases in the middle.

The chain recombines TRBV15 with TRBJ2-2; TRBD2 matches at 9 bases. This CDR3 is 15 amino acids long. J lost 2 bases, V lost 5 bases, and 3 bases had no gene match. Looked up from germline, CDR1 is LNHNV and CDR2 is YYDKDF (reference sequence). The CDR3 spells CATSRTSANTGELFF. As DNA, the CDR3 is TGTGCCACCAGCCGGACTAGCGCCAACACCGGGGAGCTGTTTTTT.

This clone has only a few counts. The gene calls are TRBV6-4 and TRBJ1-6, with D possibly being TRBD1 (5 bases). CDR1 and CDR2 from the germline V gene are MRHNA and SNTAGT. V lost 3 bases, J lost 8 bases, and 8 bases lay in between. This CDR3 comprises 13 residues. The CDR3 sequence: CASSEGVDSPLHF. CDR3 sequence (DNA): TGTGCCAGCAGTGAAGGGGTTGATTCACCCCTCCACTTT.

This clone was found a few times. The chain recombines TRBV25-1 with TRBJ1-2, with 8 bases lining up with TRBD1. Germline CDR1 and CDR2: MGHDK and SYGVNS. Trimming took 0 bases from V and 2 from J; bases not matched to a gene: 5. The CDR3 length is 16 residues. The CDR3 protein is CASSEYPGTGNYGYTF. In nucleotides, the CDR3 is TGTGCCAGCAGTGAATACCCCGGGACAGGAAACTATGGCTACACCTTC.

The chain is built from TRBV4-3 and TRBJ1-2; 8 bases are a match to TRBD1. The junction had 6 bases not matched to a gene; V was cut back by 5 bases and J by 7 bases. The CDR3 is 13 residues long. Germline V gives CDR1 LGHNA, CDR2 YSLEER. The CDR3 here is CASSVWQGAGYTF. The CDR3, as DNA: TGCGCCAGCAGCGTTTGGCAGGGGGCTGGCTACACCTTC.

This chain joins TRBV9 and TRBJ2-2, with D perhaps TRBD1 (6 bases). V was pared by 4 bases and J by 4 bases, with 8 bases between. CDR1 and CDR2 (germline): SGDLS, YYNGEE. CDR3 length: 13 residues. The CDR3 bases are TGTGCCAGCAGCTGGACAGTCACCGGGGAGCTGTTTTTT. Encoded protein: CASSWTVTGELFF.

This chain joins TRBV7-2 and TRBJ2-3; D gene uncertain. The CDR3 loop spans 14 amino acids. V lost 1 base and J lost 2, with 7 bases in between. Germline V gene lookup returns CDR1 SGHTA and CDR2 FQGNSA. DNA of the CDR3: TGTGCCAGCAGCTTAGAAACAGCCACAGATACGCAGTATTTT. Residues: CASSLETATDTQYF.

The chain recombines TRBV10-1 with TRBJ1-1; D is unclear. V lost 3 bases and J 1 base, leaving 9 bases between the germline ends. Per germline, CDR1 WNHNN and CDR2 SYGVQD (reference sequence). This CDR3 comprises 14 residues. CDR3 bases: TGCGCCAGCAGTGAAAGGCGAACGAACACTGAAGCTTTCTTT. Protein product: CASSERRTNTEAFF.

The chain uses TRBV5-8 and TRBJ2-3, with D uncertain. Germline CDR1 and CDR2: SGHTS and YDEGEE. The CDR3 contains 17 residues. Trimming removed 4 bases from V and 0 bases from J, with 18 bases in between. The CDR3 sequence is CASSAGVLGTSTDTQYF. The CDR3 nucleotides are TGTGCCAGCAGCGCTGGAGTTCTCGGCACTAGCACAGATACGCAGTATTTT.

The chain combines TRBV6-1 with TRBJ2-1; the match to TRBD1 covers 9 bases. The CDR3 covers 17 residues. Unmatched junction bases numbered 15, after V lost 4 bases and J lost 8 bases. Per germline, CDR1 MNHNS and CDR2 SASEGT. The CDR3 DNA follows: TGTGCCAGCAGTGGGTTTCCCGGGACAGGGTGGCAGGATGAGCAGTTCTTC. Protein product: CASSGFPGTGWQDEQFF.

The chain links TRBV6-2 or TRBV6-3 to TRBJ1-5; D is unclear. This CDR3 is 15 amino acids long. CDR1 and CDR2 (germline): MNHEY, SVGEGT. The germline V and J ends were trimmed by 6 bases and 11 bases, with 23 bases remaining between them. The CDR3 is CASSTRRTLPTAQHF. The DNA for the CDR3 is TGTGCCAGCAGCACTCGTAGGACGCTCCCTACGGCCCAGCATTTT.

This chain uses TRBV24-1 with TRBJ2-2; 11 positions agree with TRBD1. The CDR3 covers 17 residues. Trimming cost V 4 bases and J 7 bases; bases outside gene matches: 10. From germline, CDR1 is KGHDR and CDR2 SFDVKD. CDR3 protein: CATSDRGQGELGGELFF. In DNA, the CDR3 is TGTGCCACCAGTGACCGGGGACAGGGGGAGTTAGGCGGGGAGCTGTTTTTT.

CDR3 region: CASSLTVTNTEAFF. CDR3 in DNA: TGCGCCAGCAGCTTGACAGTCACGAACACTGAAGCTTTCTTT. The rearrangement joins TRBV5-1 to TRBJ1-1; no reliable D call. V lost 1 base to trimming and J lost 1 base, with 8 bases between them. Germline CDR1 SGHRS, CDR2 YFSETQ. The CDR3 runs to 14 residues.

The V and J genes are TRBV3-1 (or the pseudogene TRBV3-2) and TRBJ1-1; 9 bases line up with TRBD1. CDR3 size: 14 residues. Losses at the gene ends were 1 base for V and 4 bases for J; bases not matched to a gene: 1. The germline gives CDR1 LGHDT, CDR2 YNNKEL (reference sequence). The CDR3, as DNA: TGTGCCAGCAGCCAAGCGGGACAGGGCACTGAAGCTTTCTTT. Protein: CASSQAGQGTEAFF.

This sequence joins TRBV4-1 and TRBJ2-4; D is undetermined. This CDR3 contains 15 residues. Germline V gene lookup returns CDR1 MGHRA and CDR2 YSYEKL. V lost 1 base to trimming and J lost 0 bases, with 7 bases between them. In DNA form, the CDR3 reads TGCGCCAGCAGCCAAGTTGGCCTAGCCAAAAACATTCAGTACTTC. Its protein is CASSQVGLAKNIQYF.

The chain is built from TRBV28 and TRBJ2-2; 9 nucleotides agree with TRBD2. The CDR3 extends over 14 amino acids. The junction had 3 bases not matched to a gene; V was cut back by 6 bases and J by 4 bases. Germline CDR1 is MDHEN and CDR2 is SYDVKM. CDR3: CASSRGGATGELFF. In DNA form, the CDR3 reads TGTGCCAGCAGCCGCGGGGGGGCCACCGGGGAGCTGTTTTTT.

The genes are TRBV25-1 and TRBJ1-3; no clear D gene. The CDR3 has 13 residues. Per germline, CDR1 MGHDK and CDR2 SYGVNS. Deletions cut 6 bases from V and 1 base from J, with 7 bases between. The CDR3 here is CASRTTSGNTIYF. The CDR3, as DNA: TGTGCCAGCAGGACGACTTCTGGAAACACCATATATTTT.

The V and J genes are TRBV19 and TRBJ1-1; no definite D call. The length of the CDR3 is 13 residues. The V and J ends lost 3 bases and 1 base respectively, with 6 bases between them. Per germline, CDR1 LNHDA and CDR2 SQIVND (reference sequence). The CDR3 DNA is TGTGCCAGTAGTATTTTAGGGAACACTGAAGCTTTCTTT. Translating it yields CASSILGNTEAFF.

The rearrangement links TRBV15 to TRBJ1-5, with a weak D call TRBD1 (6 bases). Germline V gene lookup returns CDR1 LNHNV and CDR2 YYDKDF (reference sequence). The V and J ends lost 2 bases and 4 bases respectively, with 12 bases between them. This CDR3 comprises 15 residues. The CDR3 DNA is TGTGCCACCAGCAGACAGGGGAACCTAAATCAGCCCCAGCATTTT. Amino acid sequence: CATSRQGNLNQPQHF.

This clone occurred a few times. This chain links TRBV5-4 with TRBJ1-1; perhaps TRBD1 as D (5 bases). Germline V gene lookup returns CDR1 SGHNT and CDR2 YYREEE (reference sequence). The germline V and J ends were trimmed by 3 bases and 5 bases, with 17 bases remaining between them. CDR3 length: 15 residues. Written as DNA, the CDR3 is TGTGCCAGCAGCTCGAATGGGGGGATCGGAACTGAAGCTTTCTTT. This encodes CASSSNGGIGTEAFF.